This T cell receptor (beta chain) came from a study of radiation and T cells in renal cell carcinoma. The CDR3 is 14 residues long. Trimming removed 5 bases from V and 7 bases from J, with 16 bases in between. Germline assignment: CDR1 SGHNT and CDR2 YYREEE (reference sequence). On this clone: Its specificity is unknown.

Data came from immunoSEQ multiplex PCR; TCRdb stores just in-frame clones and leaves some out. The sample records 20,000 or so clones, less than 65% being singletons. Treatment in this sample: 15 Gy SBRT to primary tumor, nephrectomy 4 weeks later. Nephrectomy followed 15 Gy stereotactic body radiation by 4 weeks. Overall study results and limits: In nephrectomy-only tumors, top 100 clonotypes averaged approximately 45%, versus 54% irradiated. Dominant CDR3 motifs occupied more repertoire in irradiated than control tumors. From baseline, blood top tumor clonotypes peaked at 2 weeks post-radiation.

This receptor was taken from a man in his fifties with renal cell carcinoma. The specimen comprised tumor tissue, sampled from a patient whose treatment included radiotherapy and nephrectomy. The V call is TRBV5-4, the J call TRBJ2-1, with a possible D match to TRBD2 (6 bases). The CDR3 is CASRRDRGRNEQFF. The CDR3 coding sequence is TGTGCCAGCAGGCGGGATCGAGGCCGGAATGAGCAGTTCTTC.